This T cell receptor (beta chain) was sequenced for a study of cytomegalovirus exposure and HLA in healthy donors. The PCR contained 60 Vbeta and 13 Jbeta primers. This table comes from immunoSEQ multiplex PCR, and its TCRdb copy is limited to in-frame clones, with some not included. The data contain 150,000 to 200,000 clones, about 81% of them seen just once; the ten biggest clones take up 1.9%. Germline loops: CDR1 SGHKS, CDR2 YYEKEE (reference sequence). J lost 4 bases, V lost 4 bases, and 3 bases had no gene match. CDR3 length: 14 amino acids. To note about this clone: Its antigen remains unknown.

Study-level findings and limits: The study found most TCR sequences rare, yet found some public TCRs in many donors. Most of the TCR beta V segments (in an earlier analysis) were productive either about 87% or about 30% of the time. Some V segments, TRBV6-2 and TRBV6-3 among them, were indistinguishable and were therefore excluded. From TCR beta sequences, most subjects' HLA-A and HLA-B alleles were reportedly predicted accurately.

J is TRBJ2-1 and V is TRBV5-5, with TRBD2 identical over 9 bases. This TCR came from a woman younger than 35 in good health and CMV-seronegative. Sequencing was performed on PBMCs. The CDR3 sequence is CASSASGVYNEQFF. The DNA of the CDR3 is TGTGCCAGCAGCGCTAGCGGGGTTTACAATGAGCAGTTCTTC.